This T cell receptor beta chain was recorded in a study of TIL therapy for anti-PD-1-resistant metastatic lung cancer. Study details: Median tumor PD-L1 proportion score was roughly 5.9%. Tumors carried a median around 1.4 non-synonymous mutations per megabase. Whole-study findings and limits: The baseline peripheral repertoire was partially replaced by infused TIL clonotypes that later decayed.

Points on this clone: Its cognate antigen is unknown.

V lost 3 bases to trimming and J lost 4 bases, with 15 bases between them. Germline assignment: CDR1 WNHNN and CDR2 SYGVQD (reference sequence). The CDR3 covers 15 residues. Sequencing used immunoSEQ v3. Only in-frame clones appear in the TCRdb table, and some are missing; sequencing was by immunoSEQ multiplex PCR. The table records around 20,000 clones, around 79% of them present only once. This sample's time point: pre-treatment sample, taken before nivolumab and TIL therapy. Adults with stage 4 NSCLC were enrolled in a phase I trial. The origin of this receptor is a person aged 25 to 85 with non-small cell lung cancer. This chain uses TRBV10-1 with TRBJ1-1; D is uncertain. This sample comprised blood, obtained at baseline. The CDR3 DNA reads TGCGCCAGCAGTGATGGAACAGACGTCGGCACTGAAGCTTTCTTT. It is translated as CASSDGTDVGTEAFF.